Each of the 3 T cell receptor beta chains below was sequenced from the same sample in a study of blood T cell repertoires in COVID-19. Produced via immunoSEQ multiplex PCR; TCRdb's table is partial and in-frame only. The sample consists of around 250,000 clones, more than 70% of them appearing once. Sample: PBMCs or T cells enriched from blood (not recorded which). The source of these receptors is a woman aged 45-60 years who had recovered from COVID-19.

The chain employs TRBV15 and TRBJ2-2, with 7 bases that match TRBD1. Germline V lookup: CDR1 LNHNV, CDR2 YYDKDF (reference sequence). V gave up 3 bases and J gave up 5 bases; unmatched junction bases: 12. There are 17 residues in the CDR3. The chain's CDR3 is CATSRAWVGGGTGELFF. In DNA form, the CDR3 reads TGTGCCACCAGCAGGGCTTGGGTAGGGGGCGGGACCGGGGAGCTGTTTTTT. The full variable domain, rest sourced from reference TRBV15 and TRBJ2-2, is DAMVIQNPRYQVTQFGKPVTLSCSQTLNHNVMYWYQQKSSQAPKLLFHYYDKDFNNEADTPDNFQSRRPNTSFCFLDIRSPGLGDTAMYLCATSRAWVGGGTGELFFGEGSRLTVL.

The chain uses TRBV2 and TRBJ1-2, with TRBD1 as a possible D gene (5 bases). V was trimmed by 5 bases and J by 2 bases, leaving 9 bases between them. Germline V gene lookup returns CDR1 SNHLY and CDR2 FYNNEI. The CDR3 covers 13 residues. The CDR3 region has the DNA TGTGCCAGCAGTTCGGACAAGAACTATGGCTACACCTTC. Translation: CASSSDKNYGYTF.

This sequence joins TRBV3-1 (or the pseudogene TRBV3-2) and TRBJ2-4; the D gene is possibly TRBD2 (7 bases). Germline V gene data show CDR1 as LGHDT and CDR2 as YNNKEL (reference sequence). V lost 1 base and J 7 bases, leaving 17 bases between the germline ends. This CDR3 region has 16 residues. The CDR3 DNA reads as TGTGCCAGCAGCCAAGGCGGAGGGGGGGAGAGGAACATTCAGTACTTC. Residues: CASSQGGGGERNIQYF.